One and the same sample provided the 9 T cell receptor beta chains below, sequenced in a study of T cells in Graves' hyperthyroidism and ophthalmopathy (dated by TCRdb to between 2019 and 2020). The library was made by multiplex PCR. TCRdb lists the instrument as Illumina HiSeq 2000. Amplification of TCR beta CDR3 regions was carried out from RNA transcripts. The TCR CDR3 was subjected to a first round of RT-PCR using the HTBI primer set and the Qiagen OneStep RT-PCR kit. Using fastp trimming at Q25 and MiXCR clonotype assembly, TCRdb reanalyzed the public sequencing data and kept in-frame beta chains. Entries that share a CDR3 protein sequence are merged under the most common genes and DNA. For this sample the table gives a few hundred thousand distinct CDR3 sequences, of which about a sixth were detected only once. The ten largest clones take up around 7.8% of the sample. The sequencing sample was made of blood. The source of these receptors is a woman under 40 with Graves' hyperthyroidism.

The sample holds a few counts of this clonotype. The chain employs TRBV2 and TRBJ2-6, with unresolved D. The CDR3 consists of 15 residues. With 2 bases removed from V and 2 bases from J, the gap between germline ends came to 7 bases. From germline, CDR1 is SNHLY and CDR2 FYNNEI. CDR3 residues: CASSESGAGANVLTF. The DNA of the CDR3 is TGTGCCAGCAGTGAATCGGGCGCTGGGGCCAACGTCCTGACTTTC.

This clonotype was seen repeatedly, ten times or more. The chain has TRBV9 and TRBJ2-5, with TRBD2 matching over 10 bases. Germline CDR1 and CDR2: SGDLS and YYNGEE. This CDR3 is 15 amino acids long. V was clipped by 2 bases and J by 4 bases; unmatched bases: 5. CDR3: CASSVGLAGVETQYF. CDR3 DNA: TGTGCCAGCAGCGTGGGGCTAGCGGGAGTAGAGACCCAGTACTTC.

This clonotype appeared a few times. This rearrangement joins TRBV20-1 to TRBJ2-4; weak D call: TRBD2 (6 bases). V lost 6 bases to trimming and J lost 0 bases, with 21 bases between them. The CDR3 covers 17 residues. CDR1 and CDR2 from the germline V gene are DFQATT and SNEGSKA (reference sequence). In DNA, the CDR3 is TGCAGTGCCAGTAAGGTGGGACTCCAACTAGCCAAAAACATTCAGTACTTC. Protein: CSASKVGLQLAKNIQYF.

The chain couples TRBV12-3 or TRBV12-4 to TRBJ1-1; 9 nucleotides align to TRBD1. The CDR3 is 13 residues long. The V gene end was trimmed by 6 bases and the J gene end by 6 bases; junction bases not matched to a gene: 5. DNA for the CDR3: TGTGCCAGCAGGGGACAGGGTACGTCTGAAGCTTTCTTT. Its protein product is CASRGQGTSEAFF.

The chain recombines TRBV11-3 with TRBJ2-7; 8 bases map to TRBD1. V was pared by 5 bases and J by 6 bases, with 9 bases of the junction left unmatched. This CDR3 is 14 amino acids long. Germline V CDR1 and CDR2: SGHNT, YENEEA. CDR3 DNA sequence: TGTGCCAGCAGCGCGCAGACAGGGGTTGGCGAGCAGTACTTC. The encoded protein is CASSAQTGVGEQYF.

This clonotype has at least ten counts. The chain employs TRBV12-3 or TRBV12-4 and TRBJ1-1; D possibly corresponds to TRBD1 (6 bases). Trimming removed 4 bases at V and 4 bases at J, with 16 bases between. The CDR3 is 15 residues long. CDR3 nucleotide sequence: TGTGCCAGCAGTTCTCTCAGGGGATGGGCCACTGAAGCTTTCTTT. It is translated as CASSSLRGWATEAFF.

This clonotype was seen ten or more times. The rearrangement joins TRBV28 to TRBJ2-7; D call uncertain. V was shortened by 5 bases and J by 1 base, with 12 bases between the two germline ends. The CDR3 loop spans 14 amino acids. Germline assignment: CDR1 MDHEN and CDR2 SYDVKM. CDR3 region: CASSPWTPSYEQYF. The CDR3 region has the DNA TGTGCCAGCAGTCCATGGACGCCTTCCTACGAGCAGTACTTC.

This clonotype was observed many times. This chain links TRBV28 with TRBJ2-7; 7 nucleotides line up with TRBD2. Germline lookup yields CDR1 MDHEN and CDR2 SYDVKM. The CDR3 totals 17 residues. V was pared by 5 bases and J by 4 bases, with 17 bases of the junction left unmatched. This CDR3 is CASSPNDWGGPGYEQYF. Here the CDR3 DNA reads TGTGCCAGCAGTCCCAACGATTGGGGAGGGCCCGGGTACGAGCAGTACTTC.

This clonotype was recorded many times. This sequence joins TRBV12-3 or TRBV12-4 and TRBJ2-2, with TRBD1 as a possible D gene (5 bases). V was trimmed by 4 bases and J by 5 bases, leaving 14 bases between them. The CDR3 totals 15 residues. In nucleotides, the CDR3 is TGTGCCAGCAGTTCCACACCCACAGGAACCGGGGAGCTGTTTTTT. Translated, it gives CASSSTPTGTGELFF.